These T cell receptor beta chains were read from a single sample in a study of T-cell reconstitution after alpha-beta-depleted transplantation in children. Using its own MiXCR run on the PCR reads, TCRdb lists one record per CDR3 protein. Altogether approximately 290,000 distinct CDR3 sequences are present, approximately 10% being singletons, with the ten largest covering around a quarter. This specimen was peripheral blood, taken 180 days after TCRalphabeta/CD19-depleted stem cell transplant. The receptor set was obtained from a male patient aged 2-15 years who had a stem cell transplant for chronic granulomatous disease, so the T cells may come from the graft donor. The CDR3 runs from the conserved cysteine through the conserved F or W. The D gene is left open where the match is weak. Clone size is given for some rows only: seen once, a few or many times, or a class if the clone is expanded.

j_call d_call clone_size v_call cdr3_aa cdr3_nt
TRBJ2-1 TRBD2 few TRBV2 CTSSLEPGVAGGKNEQFF TGTACCAGCAGTTTAGAGCCCGGCGTAGCGGGGGGGAAGAATGAGCAGTTCTTC
TRBJ2-3 TRBD2 many TRBV12-3/TRBV12-4 CASSPPGGVGDTQYF TGTGCCAGCAGTCCCCCGGGAGGGGTGGGAGATACGCAGTATTTT
TRBJ2-1 NA many TRBV14 CASSQEMWRGGNEQFF TGTGCCAGCAGCCAAGAAATGTGGCGCGGCGGCAATGAGCAGTTCTTC
TRBJ2-7 TRBD2 many TRBV20-1 CSARPSLAGGFEQYF TGCAGTGCTAGACCCTCTCTAGCGGGGGGGTTCGAGCAGTACTTC
TRBJ2-7 NA NA TRBV6-5 CASSYSVGGVYEQYF TGTGCCAGCAGTTACTCGGTCGGAGGGGTTTACGAGCAGTACTTC
TRBJ2-1 NA many TRBV29-1 CSVETEGPSTYNEQFF TGCAGCGTTGAAACGGAAGGACCGTCAACCTACAATGAGCAGTTCTTC
TRBJ2-2 TRBD2 NA TRBV4-2 CASSQLAGGLGELFF TGTGCCAGCAGCCAACTAGCGGGAGGTCTCGGGGAGCTGTTTTTT
TRBJ2-1 NA many TRBV6-5 CASSYSLTVGRNEQFF TGTGCCAGCAGTTACTCGTTGACTGTTGGTCGCAATGAGCAGTTCTTC
TRBJ2-1 TRBD2 medium-sized TRBV25-1 CASSAMTSGRSYEQFF TGTGCCAGCAGTGCGATGACTAGCGGGAGATCCTATGAGCAGTTCTTC
TRBJ2-3 TRBD1 many TRBV7-7 CASSSGTGPTDTQYF TGTGCTAGCAGCTCCGGGACAGGACCGACAGATACGCAGTATTTT
TRBJ1-1 NA NA TRBV18 CVSSTTGNTEAFF TGTGTCAGCTCTACTACAGGGAACACTGAAGCTTTCTTT
TRBJ2-7 NA many TRBV29-1 CSVGGNEQYF TGCAGCGTCGGAGGGAACGAGCAGTACTTC
TRBJ1-3 TRBD1 many TRBV27 CASSGGQSSGNTIYF TGTGCCAGCAGTGGGGGACAGAGCTCTGGAAACACCATATATTTT
TRBJ2-2 TRBD2 many TRBV3-1 CASSQLRPLAGGPDTGELFF TGTGCCAGCAGCCAACTCCGTCCACTAGCGGGAGGGCCGGATACCGGGGAGCTGTTTTTT
TRBJ2-3 TRBD2 many TRBV16 CASSQIRASGSTDTQYF TGTGCCAGCAGCCAAATCCGGGCTAGCGGGAGCACAGATACGCAGTATTTT
TRBJ2-1 TRBD2 many TRBV11-2 CASSPGLAGGPGYNEQFF TGTGCCAGCAGCCCCGGACTAGCGGGAGGGCCGGGTTACAATGAGCAGTTCTTC
TRBJ2-3 TRBD2 many TRBV7-9 CASSLSSGRGGDTQYF TGTGCCAGCAGCTTAAGCAGCGGGAGAGGGGGAGATACGCAGTATTTT
TRBJ2-5 NA many TRBV7-2 CASSQGHAETQYF TGTGCCAGCAGCCAAGGACATGCAGAGACCCAGTACTTC
TRBJ2-1 TRBD2 many TRBV6-4 CASSELAGNNEQFF TGTGCCAGCAGTGAACTAGCGGGCAACAATGAGCAGTTCTTC
TRBJ1-6 NA NA TRBV12-3/TRBV12-4 CASSLAMGPNNSPLHF TGTGCCAGCAGTTTAGCTATGGGACCGAATAATTCACCCCTCCACTTT
TRBJ2-2 TRBD2 many TRBV5-1 CASSLETGGTGELFF TGCGCCAGCAGCTTGGAGACCGGGGGGACCGGGGAGCTGTTTTTT
TRBJ2-5 NA many TRBV20-1 CSARDLWGLVETQYF TGCAGTGCTAGGGACCTTTGGGGCCTGGTAGAGACCCAGTACTTC
TRBJ2-3 TRBD1 many TRBV7-6 CASSPPLGTGATDTQYF TGTGCCAGCAGCCCTCCCCTCGGGACAGGGGCGACGGATACGCAGTATTTT
TRBJ1-2 NA NA TRBV12-3/TRBV12-4 CASSPRTTNYGYTF TGTGCCAGCAGTCCGCGGACAACTAACTATGGCTACACCTTC
TRBJ2-7 TRBD2 many TRBV14 CASSPGASGNSYEQYF TGTGCCAGCAGCCCAGGAGCTAGCGGGAATTCCTACGAGCAGTACTTC
TRBJ2-1 NA few TRBV27 CASAPGARDEQFF TGTGCCAGCGCCCCGGGTGCGAGGGATGAGCAGTTCTTC
TRBJ2-7 TRBD1 many TRBV27 CASSYRGGYEQYF TGTGCCAGCAGTTACAGGGGCGGCTACGAGCAGTACTTC
TRBJ2-4 TRBD2 many TRBV7-8 CASSYQRGRGGIQYF TGTGCCAGCAGCTACCAGCGGGGACGAGGTGGCATTCAGTACTTC
TRBJ1-2 TRBD1 many TRBV20-1 CSAVIYRDRWSYGYTF TGCAGTGCCGTAATATACAGGGACAGGTGGAGCTATGGCTACACCTTC
TRBJ2-3 NA many TRBV20-1 CSADPFTDTQYF TGCAGTGCTGACCCTTTCACAGATACGCAGTATTTT
TRBJ2-3 TRBD1 many TRBV6-6 CASRGQGTDTQYF TGTGCCAGCCGAGGACAGGGAACAGATACGCAGTATTTT